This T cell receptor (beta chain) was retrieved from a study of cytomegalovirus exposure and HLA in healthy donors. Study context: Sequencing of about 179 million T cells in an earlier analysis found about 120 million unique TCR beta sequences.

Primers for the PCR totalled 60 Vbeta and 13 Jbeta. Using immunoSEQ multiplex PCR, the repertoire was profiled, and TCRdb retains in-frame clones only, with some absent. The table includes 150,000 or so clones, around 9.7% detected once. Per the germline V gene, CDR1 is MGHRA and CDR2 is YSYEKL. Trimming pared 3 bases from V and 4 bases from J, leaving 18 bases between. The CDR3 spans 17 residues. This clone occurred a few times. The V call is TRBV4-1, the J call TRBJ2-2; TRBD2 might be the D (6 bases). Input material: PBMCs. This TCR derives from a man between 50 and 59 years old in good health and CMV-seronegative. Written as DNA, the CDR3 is TGCGCCAGCAGCCACCTCGGCGGGGCGGGGATCACCGGGGAGCTGTTTTTT. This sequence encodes CASSHLGGAGITGELFF.